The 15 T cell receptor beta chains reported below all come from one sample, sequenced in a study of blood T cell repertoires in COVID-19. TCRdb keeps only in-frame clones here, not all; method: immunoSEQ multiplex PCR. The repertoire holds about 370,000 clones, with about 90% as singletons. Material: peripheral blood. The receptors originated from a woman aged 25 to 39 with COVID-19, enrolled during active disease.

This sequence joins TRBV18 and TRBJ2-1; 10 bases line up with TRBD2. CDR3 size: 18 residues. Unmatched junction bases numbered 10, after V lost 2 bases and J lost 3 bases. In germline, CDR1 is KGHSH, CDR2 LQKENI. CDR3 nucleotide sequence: TGTGCCAGCTCACCAGTCCCCAGCGGGGGGGCAGGCTACAATGAGCAGTTCTTC. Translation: CASSPVPSGGAGYNEQFF.

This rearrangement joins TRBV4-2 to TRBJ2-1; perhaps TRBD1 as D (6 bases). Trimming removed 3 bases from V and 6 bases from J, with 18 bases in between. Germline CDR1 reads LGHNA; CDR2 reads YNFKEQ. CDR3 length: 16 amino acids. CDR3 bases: TGTGCCAGCAGCCAGGACCGGGACATGTTTAGCAATGAGCAGTTCTTC. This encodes CASSQDRDMFSNEQFF.

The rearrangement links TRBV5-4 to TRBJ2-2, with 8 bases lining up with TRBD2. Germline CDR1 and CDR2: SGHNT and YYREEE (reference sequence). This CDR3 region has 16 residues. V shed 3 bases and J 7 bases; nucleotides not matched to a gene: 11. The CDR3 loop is CASSSSTGGVVGELFF. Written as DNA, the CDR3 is TGTGCCAGCAGCTCCTCGACGGGAGGGGTGGTCGGGGAGCTGTTTTTT.

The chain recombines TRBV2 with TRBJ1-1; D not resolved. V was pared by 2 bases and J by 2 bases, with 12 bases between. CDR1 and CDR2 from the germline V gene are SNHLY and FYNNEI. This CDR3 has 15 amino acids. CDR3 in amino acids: CASSESLPGNTEAFF. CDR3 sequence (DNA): TGTGCCAGCAGTGAATCCCTTCCCGGTAACACTGAAGCTTTCTTT. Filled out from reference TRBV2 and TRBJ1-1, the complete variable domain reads EPEVTQTPSHQVTQMGQEVILRCVPISNHLYFYWYRQILGQKVEFLVSFYNNEISEKSEIFDDQFSVERPDGSNFTLKIRSTKLEDSAMYFCASSESLPGNTEAFFGQGTRLTVV.

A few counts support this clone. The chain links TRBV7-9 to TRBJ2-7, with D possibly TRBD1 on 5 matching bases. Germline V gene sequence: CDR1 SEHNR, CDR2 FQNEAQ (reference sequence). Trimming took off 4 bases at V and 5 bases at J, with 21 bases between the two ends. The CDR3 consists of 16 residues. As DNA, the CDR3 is TGTGCCAGCAGCTCCCAGGGCAGGGTCCTTGGGGACGAGCAGTACTTC. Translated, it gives CASSSQGRVLGDEQYF.

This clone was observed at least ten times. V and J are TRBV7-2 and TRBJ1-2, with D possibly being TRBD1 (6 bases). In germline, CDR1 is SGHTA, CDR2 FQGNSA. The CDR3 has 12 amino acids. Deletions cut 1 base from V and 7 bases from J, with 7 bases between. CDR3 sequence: CASSLGGGGYTF. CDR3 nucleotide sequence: TGTGCCAGCAGCTTAGGAGGGGGTGGCTACACCTTC. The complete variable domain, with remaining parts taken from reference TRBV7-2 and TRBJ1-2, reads GAGVSQSPSNKVTEKGKDVELRCDPISGHTALYWYRQSLGQGLEFLIYFQGNSAPDKSGLPSDRFSAERTGGSVSTLTIQRTQQEDSAVYLCASSLGGGGYTFGSGTRLTVV.

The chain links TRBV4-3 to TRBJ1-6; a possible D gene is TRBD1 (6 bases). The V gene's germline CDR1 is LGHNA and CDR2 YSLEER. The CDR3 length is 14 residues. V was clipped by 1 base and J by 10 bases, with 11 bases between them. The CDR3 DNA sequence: TGCGCCAGCAGCCAAGGTCCGGGACAATCACCCCTCCACTTT. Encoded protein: CASSQGPGQSPLHF.

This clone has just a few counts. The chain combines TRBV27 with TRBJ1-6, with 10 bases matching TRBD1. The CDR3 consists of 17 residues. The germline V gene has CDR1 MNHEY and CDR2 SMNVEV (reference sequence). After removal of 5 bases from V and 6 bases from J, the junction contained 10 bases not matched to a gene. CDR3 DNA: TGTGCCAGCAGTCCCAGATGGGGACAGGGGCGTAATTCACCCCTCCACTTT. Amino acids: CASSPRWGQGRNSPLHF.

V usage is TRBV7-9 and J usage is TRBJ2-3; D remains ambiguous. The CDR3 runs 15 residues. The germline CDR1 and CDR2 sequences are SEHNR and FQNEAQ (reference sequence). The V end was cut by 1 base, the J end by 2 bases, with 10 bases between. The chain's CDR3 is CASSLDESFTDTQYF. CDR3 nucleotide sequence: TGTGCCAGCAGCTTAGACGAGAGCTTCACAGATACGCAGTATTTT. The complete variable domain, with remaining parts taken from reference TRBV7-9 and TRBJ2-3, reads DTGVSQNPRHKITKRGQNVTFRCDPISEHNRLYWYRQTLGQGPEFLTYFQNEAQLEKSRLLSDRFSAERPKGSFSTLEIQRTEQGDSAMYLCASSLDESFTDTQYFGPGTRLTVL.

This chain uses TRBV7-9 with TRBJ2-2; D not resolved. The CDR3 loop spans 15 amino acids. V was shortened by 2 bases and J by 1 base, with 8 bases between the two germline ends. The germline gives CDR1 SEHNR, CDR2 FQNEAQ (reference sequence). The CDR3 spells CASSLLRENTGELFF. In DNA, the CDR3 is TGTGCCAGCAGCTTACTACGTGAGAACACCGGGGAGCTGTTTTTT.

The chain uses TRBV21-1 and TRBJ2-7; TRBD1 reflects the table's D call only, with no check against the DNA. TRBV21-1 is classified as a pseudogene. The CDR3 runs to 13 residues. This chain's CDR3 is CASRWTGPYEQYV. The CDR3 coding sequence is TGTGCCAGCCGATGGACAGGGCCCTACGAGCAGTACGTC.

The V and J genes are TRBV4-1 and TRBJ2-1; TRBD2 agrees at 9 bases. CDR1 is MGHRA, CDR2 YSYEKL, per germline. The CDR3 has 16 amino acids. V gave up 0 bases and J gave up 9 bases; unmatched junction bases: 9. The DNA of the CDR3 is TGCGCCAGCAGCCAAGATTTTAGCGGGAGTGTGAGTGAGCAGTTCTTC. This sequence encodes CASSQDFSGSVSEQFF.

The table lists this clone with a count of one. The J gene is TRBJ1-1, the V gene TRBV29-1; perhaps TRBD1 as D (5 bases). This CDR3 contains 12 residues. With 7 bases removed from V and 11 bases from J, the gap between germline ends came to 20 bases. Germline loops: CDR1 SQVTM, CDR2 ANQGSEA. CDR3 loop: CSGGHKEGLAFF. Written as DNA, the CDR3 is TGCAGCGGAGGCCACAAGGAGGGACTGGCTTTCTTT.

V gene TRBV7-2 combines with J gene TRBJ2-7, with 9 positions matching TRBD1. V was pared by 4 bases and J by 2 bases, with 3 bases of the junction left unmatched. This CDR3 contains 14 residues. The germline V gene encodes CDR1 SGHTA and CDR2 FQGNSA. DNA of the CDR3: TGTGCCAGCAGCTCCGGACAGGGGCCCTACGAGCAGTACGTC. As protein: CASSSGQGPYEQYV.

CDR3 sequence (DNA): TGTGCCAGCCCCGGGTTGGGGAACACCGGGGAGCTGTTTTTT. Residues: CASPGLGNTGELFF. This chain uses TRBV7-9 with TRBJ2-2; D ambiguous. V was shortened by 8 bases and J by 1 base, with 11 bases between the two germline ends. The CDR3 has 14 residues. Germline V gene lookup returns CDR1 SEHNR and CDR2 FQNEAQ (reference sequence).